This T cell receptor beta chain comes out of a study of T cells in Graves' hyperthyroidism and ophthalmopathy. Study-wide findings and caveats: Ophthalmopathy was separated from stable hyperthyroidism by a 13 V-J model. Ophthalmopathy onset followed model prediction by a median about seven months.

This clonotype has only a few counts. Its antigen is not identified. At least 3 on the Clinical Activity Score was recorded for ophthalmopathy patients, who also had NOSPECS grade at least 4 and duration under 3 months. Criteria for exclusion of patients were uncontrolled infection, other autoimmune disease, pregnancy or lactation. Authors of the study amplified TCR beta CDR3 regions from RNA transcripts. HTBI primers were the set used in a first-round RT-PCR of the TCR CDR3. One entry per CDR3 protein results from TCRdb running MiXCR on the multiplex PCR reads. The sample includes a few hundred thousand distinct CDR3 sequences, more than 15% of them seen just once. V was clipped by 5 bases and J by 2 bases, with 15 bases between them. Germline V gene lookup returns CDR1 SGHTA and CDR2 FQGNSA. The CDR3 totals 15 residues.

This clonotype was sampled from a woman under 30 with Graves' ophthalmopathy. Sequencing was done on a sample of blood. The chain carries TRBV7-2 and TRBJ1-2, with TRBD1 as a possible D gene (6 bases). CDR3 sequence reads: CASSQGQGSNYGYTF. Here the CDR3 DNA reads TGTGCCAGCAGCCAGGGTCAGGGGTCCAACTATGGCTACACCTTC.